This entry lists 19 T cell receptor beta chains sequenced from one sample in a study of T cell responses to AZD1222 COVID-19 vaccine. Assay used: immunoSEQ multiplex PCR; TCRdb lists only in-frame clones, some missing. The table lists 90,000 to 150,000 clones, approximately 86% of them singletons. Material: peripheral blood, obtained 28 days after the second AZD1222 dose. These receptors were collected from an adult who received the AZD1222 COVID-19 vaccine.

This clone is labeled as medium-sized. As DNA, the CDR3 is TGTGCCAGTAGTATATCCGACCCGGAGACTAGCTACGGGTTGGATACGCAGTATTTT. Encoded protein: CASSISDPETSYGLDTQYF. This chain connects TRBV19 to TRBJ2-3, with 7 bases aligning to TRBD2. Germline V gives CDR1 LNHDA, CDR2 SQIVND (reference sequence). CDR3 length: 19 residues. V lost 2 bases, J lost 6 bases, and 20 bases stayed unmatched.

V and J are TRBV18 and TRBJ2-2; D gene unclear. Trimming cost V 2 bases and J 4 bases, with 8 bases left between them. This CDR3 region has 14 residues. Germline V gene lookup returns CDR1 KGHSH and CDR2 LQKENI. CDR3 region: CASSPFVPTGELFF. In DNA form, the CDR3 reads TGTGCCAGCTCACCATTCGTCCCCACCGGGGAGCTGTTTTTT.

The chain employs TRBV20-1 and TRBJ2-7, with 9 nucleotides matching TRBD1. In germline, CDR1 is DFQATT, CDR2 SNEGSKA (reference sequence). V trimming: 3 bases; J trimming: 3 bases; junction bases outside the gene matches: 9. This CDR3 spans 15 amino acids. The DNA for the CDR3 is TGCAGTGCTAGTCGTCCCGGGACAGGGATCTACGAGCAGTACTTC. It is translated as CSASRPGTGIYEQYF.

This sequence joins TRBV27 and TRBJ1-5; 9 bases line up with TRBD1. Germline V gives CDR1 MNHEY, CDR2 SMNVEV (reference sequence). The CDR3 consists of 14 residues. V was clipped by 8 bases and J by 6 bases; unmatched bases: 8. The CDR3 loop is CASSVRDRVQPQHF. The CDR3, as DNA: TGTGCCAGCTCGGTCCGGGACAGGGTTCAGCCCCAGCATTTT.

The chain uses TRBV19 and TRBJ2-1; 14 bases are shared with TRBD2. The CDR3 spans 18 residues. The junction had 5 bases not matched to a gene; V was cut back by 4 bases and J by 0 bases. The germline V gene encodes CDR1 LNHDA and CDR2 SQIVND (reference sequence). The CDR3 DNA is TGTGCCAGTAGTAAGGGACTAGCGGGGGCCAGCTCCTACAATGAGCAGTTCTTC. Protein sequence: CASSKGLAGASSYNEQFF.

This chain uses TRBV19 with TRBJ2-2, with D possibly TRBD2 on 5 matching bases. Trimming removed 3 bases from V and 1 base from J, with 9 bases in between. This CDR3 comprises 15 residues. Per germline, CDR1 LNHDA and CDR2 SQIVND (reference sequence). The CDR3 sequence is CASSMDRGNTGELFF. CDR3 in DNA: TGTGCCAGTAGTATGGACCGGGGGAACACCGGGGAGCTGTTTTTT.

The chain combines TRBV20-1 with TRBJ1-2; D remains ambiguous. V lost 3 bases and J 6 bases, leaving 20 bases between the germline ends. The CDR3 is 15 residues long. In germline, CDR1 is DFQATT, CDR2 SNEGSKA (reference sequence). The CDR3 DNA reads TGCAGTGCTAGTTCTCCGCTAGGTGAAGACAATGGCTACACCTTC. Amino acids: CSASSPLGEDNGYTF.

A few counts support this clone. V usage is TRBV19 and J usage is TRBJ2-1; D gene uncertain. The V gene's germline CDR1 is LNHDA and CDR2 SQIVND (reference sequence). The V end lost 2 bases, the J end lost 4 bases, and 6 bases lay between the germline ends. The CDR3 runs to 13 residues. DNA of the CDR3: TGTGCCAGTAGTATACGGGTTTACAATGAGCAGTTCTTC. Its translation is CASSIRVYNEQFF.

The V call is TRBV3-1 (or the pseudogene TRBV3-2), the J call TRBJ1-4; D is ambiguous. Trimming removed 0 bases at V and 3 bases at J, with 5 bases between. This CDR3 contains 14 residues. Per the germline V gene, CDR1 is LGHDT and CDR2 is YNNKEL (reference sequence). The CDR3 here is CASSQDPSNEKLFF. The DNA of the CDR3 is TGTGCCAGCAGCCAAGATCCTTCTAATGAAAAACTGTTTTTT.

CDR3 amino acids: CASSQTGLDKFF. DNA for the CDR3: TGTGCCAGCAGCCAGACGGGACTAGATAAGTTCTTC. V usage is TRBV6-2 or TRBV6-3 and J usage is TRBJ2-1, with 8 bases lining up with TRBD2. Germline values: CDR1 MNHEY, CDR2 SVGEGT. V shed 6 bases and J 14 bases; nucleotides not matched to a gene: 9. The length of the CDR3 is 12 residues.

The V gene is TRBV4-1, the J gene TRBJ1-2; D gene uncertain. V lost 0 bases and J 4 bases, leaving 9 bases between the germline ends. This CDR3 has 14 amino acids. Germline V lookup: CDR1 MGHRA, CDR2 YSYEKL. CDR3 sequence reads: CASSQDLTAYGYTF. DNA for the CDR3: TGCGCCAGCAGCCAAGATCTCACAGCCTATGGCTACACCTTC.

The chain recombines TRBV3-1 (or the pseudogene TRBV3-2) with TRBJ1-1; D call uncertain. Per germline, CDR1 LGHDT and CDR2 YNNKEL (reference sequence). V lost 4 bases and J lost 5, with 11 bases in between. This CDR3 is built from 13 residues. The CDR3 bases are TGTGCCAGCAGCCTGTCGGTAGGGACTGAAGCTTTCTTT. Its protein is CASSLSVGTEAFF.

The chain has TRBV19 and TRBJ2-1; no definite D call. In germline, CDR1 is LNHDA, CDR2 SQIVND (reference sequence). This CDR3 comprises 16 residues. The ends were cut back, 1 base at V and 0 bases at J, with 10 bases in the middle. CDR3 loop: CASSIVGSSSYNEQFF. In DNA, the CDR3 is TGTGCCAGTAGTATAGTAGGCTCGAGCTCCTACAATGAGCAGTTCTTC.

J is TRBJ1-3 and V is TRBV30, with a tentative D call TRBD1 (5 bases). V was shortened by 3 bases and J by 0 bases, with 15 bases between the two germline ends. Germline CDR1 GTSNPN, CDR2 SVGIG (reference sequence). The CDR3 has 16 amino acids. The CDR3 loop is CAWSFGGWASGNTIYF. The CDR3 region has the DNA TGTGCCTGGAGCTTCGGGGGTTGGGCCTCTGGAAACACCATATATTTT.

The V call is TRBV28, the J call TRBJ1-4, with TRBD1 matching 11 bases. With V trimmed by 3 bases and J by 7 bases, 7 bases remained unmatched. The germline CDR1 and CDR2 sequences are MDHEN and SYDVKM. This CDR3 spans 16 amino acids. As DNA, the CDR3 is TGTGCCAGCAGTTTGTCCGGGACAGGGGGTAGTGAAAAACTGTTTTTT. It codes for CASSLSGTGGSEKLFF.

The genes are TRBV7-2 and TRBJ1-2, with D possibly being TRBD1 (5 bases). Per the germline V gene, CDR1 is SGHTA and CDR2 is FQGNSA. Trimming pared 2 bases from V and 2 bases from J, leaving 15 bases between. This CDR3 spans 16 amino acids. CDR3 nucleotides: TGTGCCAGCAGCTTACCTCTAGGGGCGAGCAACTATGGCTACACCTTC. It codes for CASSLPLGASNYGYTF.

The chain has TRBV29-1 and TRBJ1-2; D unresolved. Germline V lookup: CDR1 SQVTM, CDR2 ANQGSEA. The V and J ends lost 3 bases and 3 bases respectively, with 11 bases between them. This CDR3 has 13 residues. CDR3 coding DNA: TGCAGCGTTGAGCGGCAGGAAGACTATGGCTACACCTTC. Amino acids: CSVERQEDYGYTF.

The CDR3 DNA sequence: TGTGCCAGTAGCGGGACAGGGTTCTACGAGCAGTACTTC. Protein: CASSGTGFYEQYF. The chain has TRBV19 and TRBJ2-7; 9 bases agree with TRBD1. Germline loops: CDR1 LNHDA, CDR2 SQIVND (reference sequence). The CDR3 loop spans 13 amino acids. Trimming cost V 6 bases and J 3 bases; bases outside gene matches: 3.

This chain joins TRBV5-1 and TRBJ1-5; D not certain. V lost 0 bases to trimming and J lost 7 bases, with 8 bases between them. The germline gives CDR1 SGHRS, CDR2 YFSETQ. This CDR3 has 13 amino acids. CDR3 in amino acids: CASSLDGRQPQHF. CDR3 coding DNA: TGCGCCAGCAGCTTGGACGGACGGCAGCCCCAGCATTTT.